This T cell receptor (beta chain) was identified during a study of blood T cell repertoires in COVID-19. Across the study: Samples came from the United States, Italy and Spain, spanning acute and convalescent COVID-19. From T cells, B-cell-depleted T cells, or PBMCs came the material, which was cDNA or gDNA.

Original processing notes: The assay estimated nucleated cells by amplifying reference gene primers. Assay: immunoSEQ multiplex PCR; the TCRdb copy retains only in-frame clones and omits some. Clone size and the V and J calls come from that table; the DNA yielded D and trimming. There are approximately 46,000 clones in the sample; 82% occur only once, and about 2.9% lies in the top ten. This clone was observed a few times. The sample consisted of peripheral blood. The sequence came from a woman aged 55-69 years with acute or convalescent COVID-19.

CDR3 amino acids: CASSFSQGEAFF. CDR3 nucleotide sequence: TGTGCCAGCAGTTTCTCCCAGGGTGAAGCTTTCTTT. This chain links TRBV12-3 or TRBV12-4 with TRBJ1-1; TRBD1 might be the D (5 bases). V lost 3 bases to trimming and J lost 7 bases, with 9 bases between them. The CDR3 covers 12 residues.